The 25 T cell receptor beta chains given below trace back to one sample, sequenced in a study of blood T cell repertoires in COVID-19. Sequencing was performed with immunoSEQ multiplex PCR; in TCRdb, only in-frame clones are kept and a portion is missing. The sample records approximately 150,000 clones, around nine tenths being singletons. Material for sequencing was peripheral blood. All receptors come from a human donor in a cohort sampled during active COVID-19.

The V gene is TRBV19, the J gene TRBJ1-1, with TRBD1 matching 7 bases. V gave up 3 bases and J gave up 4 bases; unmatched junction bases: 11. Per germline, CDR1 LNHDA and CDR2 SQIVND (reference sequence). The CDR3 covers 16 residues. The CDR3 loop reads CASSIPRTGSTTEAFF. For the CDR3, the DNA is TGTGCCAGTAGTATCCCTCGGACAGGATCGACCACTGAAGCTTTCTTT.

This clone was detected only a few times. This sequence joins TRBV10-1 and TRBJ2-7, with D perhaps TRBD2 (6 bases). This CDR3 is built from 14 residues. V was trimmed by 0 bases and J by 1 base, leaving 7 bases between them. Germline V CDR1 and CDR2: WNHNN, SYGVQD (reference sequence). In DNA form, the CDR3 reads TGCGCCAGCAGTGAGTCGAGCGGGTCCTACGAGCAGTACTTC. Protein: CASSESSGSYEQYF.

In this sample, this clone turned up a few times. The genes are TRBV6-5 and TRBJ1-5; TRBD1 might be the D (6 bases). The germline CDR1 and CDR2 sequences are MNHEY and SVGAGI. The CDR3 consists of 14 residues. The CDR3 sequence is CVPEGQGFNQPQHF. CDR3 in DNA: TGTGTTCCCGAGGGTCAGGGGTTCAATCAGCCCCAGCATTTT.

In DNA, the CDR3 is TGTGCCAGCAGCTACGGGACTCGGAGTGCCTACGAGCAGTACTTC. Translated, it gives CASSYGTRSAYEQYF. This sequence joins TRBV28 and TRBJ2-7, with TRBD2 as a possible D gene (6 bases). The CDR3 contains 15 residues. Trimming shortened V by 6 bases and J by 2 bases, and 17 bases separated the two germline ends. Germline V gene lookup returns CDR1 MDHEN and CDR2 SYDVKM.

The CDR3 sequence is CASSLVVLGEQYF. The CDR3 nucleotides read TGTGCCAGCAGCTTAGTGGTACTAGGAGAGCAGTACTTC. The chain joins TRBV5-6 to TRBJ2-7, with a possible D match to TRBD2 (5 bases). This CDR3 has 13 residues. The V and J ends lost 2 bases and 7 bases respectively, with 13 bases between them. Germline assignment: CDR1 SGHDT and CDR2 YYEEEE.

The genes are TRBV10-2 and TRBJ2-7; D might be TRBD1 (6 bases). The germline V gene encodes CDR1 WSHSY and CDR2 SAAADI. The CDR3 totals 13 residues. Trimming shortened V by 2 bases and J by 4 bases, and 9 bases separated the two germline ends. CDR3 DNA: TGCGCCAGCAGTGAGCCAGGGGAATACGAGCAGTACTTC. This codes for CASSEPGEYEQYF.

The chain employs TRBV4-2 and TRBJ2-5; 10 nucleotides agree with TRBD1. The J segment lost 4 bases and the V segment lost 0 bases, leaving 2 bases of the junction unmatched. The CDR3 consists of 15 residues. Per germline, CDR1 LGHNA and CDR2 YNFKEQ. CDR3 protein: CASSQDDRGRETQYF. The CDR3 nucleotides read TGTGCCAGCAGCCAAGATGACAGGGGGCGAGAGACCCAGTACTTC.

V and J are TRBV29-1 and TRBJ2-1, with 9 bases that match TRBD1. CDR3 length: 15 amino acids. After removal of 5 bases from V and 7 bases from J, the junction contained 12 bases not matched to a gene. Germline CDR1 reads SQVTM; CDR2 reads ANQGSEA. The CDR3: CSVTTGGGSGNEQFF. The CDR3 DNA follows: TGCAGCGTTACAACAGGGGGCGGGAGTGGGAATGAGCAGTTCTTC.

The V call is TRBV7-9, the J call TRBJ1-2; possible D gene TRBD1, 6 bases. The length of the CDR3 is 15 residues. From germline, CDR1 is SEHNR and CDR2 FQNEAQ (reference sequence). V lost 5 bases and J lost 9, with 22 bases in between. CDR3 in amino acids: CASSLWGGGEESYTF. In DNA form, the CDR3 reads TGTGCCAGCAGCCTTTGGGGGGGCGGTGAAGAGAGCTACACCTTC.

CDR3 protein: CASSPLFQRQGADYGYTF. The DNA of the CDR3 is TGTGCCAGCAGTCCCCTTTTCCAGAGACAGGGGGCGGACTATGGCTACACCTTC. V usage is TRBV27 and J usage is TRBJ1-2; TRBD1 agrees at 10 bases. CDR1 is MNHEY and CDR2 is SMNVEV in the germline V gene (reference sequence). V shed 5 bases, J shed 3 bases, and the junction held 15 bases outside the gene matches. There are 18 residues in the CDR3.

This rearrangement joins TRBV15 to TRBJ2-1; 10 nucleotides line up with TRBD2. Germline V gene lookup returns CDR1 LNHNV and CDR2 YYDKDF (reference sequence). The CDR3 has 21 amino acids. Germline trimming cut 5 bases from V and 0 bases from J; bases unmatched to any gene: 19. CDR3 coding DNA: TGTGCCACCAGCCCTGTACGAGGAATAGCGGGGGGCCCAAGCTCCTACAATGAGCAGTTCTTC. It yields the protein CATSPVRGIAGGPSSYNEQFF.

This clone was observed once. This chain connects TRBV19 to TRBJ2-1; 9 nucleotides agree with TRBD2. V shed 9 bases, J shed 7 bases, and the junction held 7 bases outside the gene matches. This CDR3 region has 13 residues. Germline V gene sequence: CDR1 LNHDA, CDR2 SQIVND (reference sequence). The CDR3 loop is CASSGRPRNEQFF. The CDR3 DNA sequence: TGTGCCAGCAGCGGGAGGCCGAGGAATGAGCAGTTCTTC.

This clone was observed a few times. CDR3 region: CARSATGGGSTNEKLFF. The CDR3 DNA is TGTGCCAGAAGCGCTACAGGGGGCGGATCGACTAATGAAAAACTGTTTTTT. V is TRBV5-3 and J is TRBJ1-4; TRBD1 agrees at 9 bases. TRBV5-3 is annotated as an ORF whose role is uncertain. The trim removed 4 bases at V and 2 bases at J, leaving 9 bases unmatched. This CDR3 region has 17 residues.

The CDR3 DNA is TGTGCCAGCAGGGCGCTCGACAGAGATAGCAATCAGCCCCAGCATTTT. It codes for CASRALDRDSNQPQHF. The chain couples TRBV2 to TRBJ1-5, with D tentatively TRBD1 (5 bases). The CDR3 is 16 amino acids. The germline V gene has CDR1 SNHLY and CDR2 FYNNEI. Between the trimmed V and J ends, which lost 6 bases and 0 bases, there was a span of 15 bases.

V is TRBV4-1 and J is TRBJ1-1; no reliable D call. The CDR3 spans 13 residues. V gave up 0 bases and J gave up 5 bases, with 7 bases separating them. Germline V gene sequence: CDR1 MGHRA, CDR2 YSYEKL. CDR3 nucleotides: TGCGCCAGCAGCCAAGATAGGAGGACTGAAGCTTTCTTT. As protein: CASSQDRRTEAFF.

V and J are TRBV7-2 and TRBJ1-4; 7 nucleotides align to TRBD1. Germline CDR1 reads SGHTA; CDR2 reads FQGNSA. The CDR3 sequence is 16 residues long. The V gene end was trimmed by 5 bases and the J gene end by 4 bases; junction bases not matched to a gene: 10. The CDR3 sequence is CASSTEPGQLNEKLFF. The CDR3 DNA reads TGTGCCAGCAGCACCGAACCGGGACAGCTTAATGAAAAACTGTTTTTT. Filled out from reference TRBV7-2 and TRBJ1-4, the complete variable domain reads GAGVSQSPSNKVTEKGKDVELRCDPISGHTALYWYRQSLGQGLEFLIYFQGNSAPDKSGLPSDRFSAERTGGSVSTLTIQRTQQEDSAVYLCASSTEPGQLNEKLFFGSGTQLSVL.

The chain couples TRBV10-3 to TRBJ1-2; 8 nucleotides align to TRBD1. Trimming at V came to 10 bases and at J to 0 bases, leaving 13 bases not matched to a gene. This CDR3 is 16 amino acids long. Germline V gene data show CDR1 as ENHRY and CDR2 as SYGVKD. CDR3 residues: CASTGGVDGTNYGYTF. The CDR3 nucleotides read TGTGCCAGTACAGGGGGGGTAGACGGCACTAACTATGGCTACACCTTC.

The chain joins TRBV29-1 to TRBJ2-7, with 7 bases lining up with TRBD1. With V trimmed by 3 bases and J by 7 bases, 9 bases remained unmatched. The CDR3 length is 13 residues. CDR1 and CDR2 from the germline V gene are SQVTM and ANQGSEA. The CDR3 reads CSVETGTTGEQYF. The CDR3 region has the DNA TGCAGCGTTGAGACAGGGACCACGGGTGAGCAGTACTTC.

The J gene is TRBJ2-7, the V gene TRBV7-9, with D perhaps matching TRBD2 (5 bases). V lost 4 bases and J 3 bases, leaving 13 bases between the germline ends. There are 14 residues in the CDR3. The germline CDR1 and CDR2 sequences are SEHNR and FQNEAQ (reference sequence). In DNA form, the CDR3 reads TGTGCCAGCAGCTCCGATCCGGGGTACTACGAGCAGTACTTC. This sequence encodes CASSSDPGYYEQYF.

V usage is TRBV5-8 and J usage is TRBJ2-5; 7 bases agree with TRBD2. With V trimmed by 10 bases and J by 5 bases, 11 bases remained unmatched. CDR3 size: 13 residues. Looked up from germline, CDR1 is SGHTS and CDR2 is YDEGEE. CDR3 nucleotides: TGTGCCGCACCGGGACTACCCCCGGAGACCCAGTACTTC. Translating gives CAAPGLPPETQYF.

J is TRBJ2-1 and V is TRBV7-2; a possible D gene is TRBD2 (6 bases). Germline lookup yields CDR1 SGHTA and CDR2 FQGNSA. Trimming pared 1 base from V and 4 bases from J, leaving 14 bases between. The CDR3 has 16 residues. Here the CDR3 reads CASSLGGSGIYNEQFF. CDR3 coding DNA: TGTGCCAGCAGCTTAGGGGGTAGCGGCATTTACAATGAGCAGTTCTTC.

This clone occurred a few times. The V gene is TRBV7-8, the J gene TRBJ2-2; D is unclear. V was cut by 3 bases and J by 5 bases, with 10 bases left in between. Per germline, CDR1 SGHVS and CDR2 FQNEAQ. CDR3 length equals 14 residues. The CDR3 here is CASSLTGGTGELFF. The CDR3 bases are TGTGCCAGCAGCTTGACGGGTGGAACCGGGGAGCTGTTTTTT.

V gene TRBV9 combines with J gene TRBJ2-1; no reliable D call. Germline-derived CDR1 and CDR2 are SGDLS and YYNGEE. The CDR3 runs to 13 residues. Trimming took off 3 bases at V and 8 bases at J, with 12 bases between the two ends. CDR3 nucleotides: TGTGCCAGCAGCGCCTTTGTTCGCGATGAGCAGTTCTTC. It codes for CASSAFVRDEQFF.

This clone was found a few times. The chain carries TRBV27 and TRBJ1-6, with D tentatively TRBD1 (6 bases). The CDR3 sequence is 15 residues long. Trimming took off 5 bases at V and 7 bases at J, with 15 bases between the two ends. In germline, CDR1 is MNHEY, CDR2 SMNVEV (reference sequence). The CDR3 loop is CASSPAGGLNSPLHF. The DNA for the CDR3 is TGTGCCAGCAGTCCCGCCGGGGGGCTGAATTCACCCCTCCACTTT.

V usage is TRBV21-1 and J usage is TRBJ2-7; no check of the table's D call, TRBD2, against the DNA was made. TRBV21-1 is annotated as a pseudogene. The CDR3 contains 17 residues. DNA of the CDR3: TGTGCCAGCAGCAATCACAGAGGGTCCGCAAGAAGCTACGAGCAGTACTTC. It codes for CASSNHRGSARSYEQYF.